This T cell receptor (beta chain) derives from a study of T cell changes during pregnancy in multiple sclerosis. The germline V and J ends were trimmed by 9 bases and 7 bases, with 19 bases remaining between them. The CDR3 extends over 14 amino acids. Per germline, CDR1 SNHLY and CDR2 FYNNEI. The table came from immunoSEQ multiplex PCR; TCRdb's copy has only in-frame clones and leaves some out. The sample has some 100,000 clones, around 94% seen once. The starting material was peripheral blood, obtained in the second trimester of pregnancy. The chain joins TRBV2 to TRBJ2-1; TRBD2 might be the D (7 bases). The clonotype was recovered from a female donor with multiple sclerosis, enrolled in a pregnancy study. CDR3 in amino acids: CARGGGGRWNEQFF. DNA for the CDR3: TGTGCCAGGGGGGGCGGGGGACGGTGGAATGAGCAGTTCTTC.